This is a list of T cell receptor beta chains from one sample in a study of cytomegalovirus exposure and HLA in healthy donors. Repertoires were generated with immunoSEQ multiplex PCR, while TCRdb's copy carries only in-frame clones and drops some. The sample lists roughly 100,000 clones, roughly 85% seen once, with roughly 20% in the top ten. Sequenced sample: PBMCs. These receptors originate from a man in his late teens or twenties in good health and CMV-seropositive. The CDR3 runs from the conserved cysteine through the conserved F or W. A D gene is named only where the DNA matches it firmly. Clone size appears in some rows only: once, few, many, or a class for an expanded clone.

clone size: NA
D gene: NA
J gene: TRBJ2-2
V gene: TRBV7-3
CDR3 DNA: TGTGCCAGCAGCTTATTTCCAGGGACGAACACCGGGGAGCTGTTTTTT
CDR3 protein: CASSLFPGTNTGELFF

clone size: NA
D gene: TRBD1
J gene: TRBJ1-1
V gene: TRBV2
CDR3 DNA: TGTGCCAGCAGTGAATCGACAGGGGACACTGAAGCTTTCTTT
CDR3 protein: CASSESTGDTEAFF

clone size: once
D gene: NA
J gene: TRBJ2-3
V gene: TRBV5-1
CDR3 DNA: TGCGCCAGCAGCTTCGATCGGGGCACAGATACGCAGTATTTT
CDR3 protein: CASSFDRGTDTQYF

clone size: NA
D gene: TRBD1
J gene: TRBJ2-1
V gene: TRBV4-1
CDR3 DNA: TGCGCCAGCAGCCCGACAGGGGGCCGTGAGCAGTTCTTC
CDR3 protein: CASSPTGGREQFF

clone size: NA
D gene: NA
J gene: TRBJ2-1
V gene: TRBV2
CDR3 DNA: TGTGCCAGCAGTAACATTGATAATGAGCAGTTCTTC
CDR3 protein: CASSNIDNEQFF

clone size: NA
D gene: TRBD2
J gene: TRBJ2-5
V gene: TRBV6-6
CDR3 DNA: TGTGCCAGCAGCGACGGGGGGATGGGGGAGACCCAGTACTTC
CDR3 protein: CASSDGGMGETQYF

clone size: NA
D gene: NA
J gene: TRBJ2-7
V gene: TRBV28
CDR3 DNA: TGTGCCAGCAGGCCCCAGGGGCCTTACGAGCAGTACTTC
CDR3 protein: CASRPQGPYEQYF

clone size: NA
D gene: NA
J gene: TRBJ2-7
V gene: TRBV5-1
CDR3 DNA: TGCGCCAGCAGCCTAACAGGGTCCTACGAGCAGTACTTC
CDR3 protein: CASSLTGSYEQYF

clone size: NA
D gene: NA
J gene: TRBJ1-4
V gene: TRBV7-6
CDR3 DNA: TGTGCCAGCAGCTTAGGGGCCTATTCTAATGAAAAACTGTTTTTT
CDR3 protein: CASSLGAYSNEKLFF

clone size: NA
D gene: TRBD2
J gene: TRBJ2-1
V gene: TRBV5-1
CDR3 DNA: TGCGCCAGCAGCTTGATTTCTAGCGGGAAGGATGAGCAGTTCTTC
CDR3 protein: CASSLISSGKDEQFF

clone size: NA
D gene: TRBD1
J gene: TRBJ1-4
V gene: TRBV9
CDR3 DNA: TGTGCCAGCAGCGCAGGGGGAACTAATGAAAAACTGTTTTTT
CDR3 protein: CASSAGGTNEKLFF

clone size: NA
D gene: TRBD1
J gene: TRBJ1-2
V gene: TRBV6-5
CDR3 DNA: TGTGCCAGCAGTTTTCGGACAGGGGATAACTATGGCTACACCTTC
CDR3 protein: CASSFRTGDNYGYTF

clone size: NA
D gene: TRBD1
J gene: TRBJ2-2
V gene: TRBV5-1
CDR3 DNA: TGCGCCAGCAGCTTCACCGGGACAGGGGGAGCCGGGGAGCTGTTTTTT
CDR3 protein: CASSFTGTGGAGELFF

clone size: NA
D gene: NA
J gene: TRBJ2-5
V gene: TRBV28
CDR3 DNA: TGTGCCAGCGATAGCGCTAAAGAGACCCAGTACTTC
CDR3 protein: CASDSAKETQYF

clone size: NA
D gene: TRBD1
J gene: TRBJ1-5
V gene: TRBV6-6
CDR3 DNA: TGTGCCAGCAGGACAGGGCGCAATCAGCCCCAGCATTTT
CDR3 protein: CASRTGRNQPQHF

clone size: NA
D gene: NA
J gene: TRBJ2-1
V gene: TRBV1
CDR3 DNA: TGCACCAGCAGCCAGAACCGGACTAGCGTCTACAATGAGCAGTTCTTC
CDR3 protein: CTSSQNRTSVYNEQFF

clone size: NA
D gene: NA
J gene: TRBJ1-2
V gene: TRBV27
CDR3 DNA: TGTGCCAGCTCTCCGGGAGGCAGCTACACCTTC
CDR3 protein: CASSPGGSYTF

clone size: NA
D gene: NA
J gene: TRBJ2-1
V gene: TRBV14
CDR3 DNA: TGTGCCAGCAGCCAACCCGAGGACAATGAGCAGTTCTTC
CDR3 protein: CASSQPEDNEQFF

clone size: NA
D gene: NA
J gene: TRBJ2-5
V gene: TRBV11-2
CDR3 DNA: TGTGCCAGCACCCCCTCGAGAGCGTGGGAGACCCAGTACTTC
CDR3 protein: CASTPSRAWETQYF

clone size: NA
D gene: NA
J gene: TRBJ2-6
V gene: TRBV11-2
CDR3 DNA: TGTGCCAGCAGCTTAGTCTTGAGTTCTGGGGCCAACGTCCTGACTTTC
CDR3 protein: CASSLVLSSGANVLTF

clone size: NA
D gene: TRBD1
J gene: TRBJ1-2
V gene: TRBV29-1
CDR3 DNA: TGCAGCGTTGAGGATCTAGCCGGGACAGGGAGGATGAGCACCTTC
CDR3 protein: CSVEDLAGTGRMSTF